The entry below gives a single TCR beta chain sequence along with its context. Sequencing used immunoSEQ multiplex PCR; TCRdb keeps in-frame clones, though not all of them. The table records about 350,000 clones, about 91% of them present only once. V trimming: 6 bases; J trimming: 9 bases; junction bases outside the gene matches: 5. Germline-derived CDR1 and CDR2 are SEHNR and FQNEAQ (reference sequence). The CDR3 extends over 12 amino acids. The sample originates from a study of Ad26.COV2.S vaccination and SARS-CoV-2 variants. The chain couples TRBV7-9 to TRBJ2-1, with TRBD2 identical over 7 bases. This specimen consisted of peripheral blood, obtained after recovery from COVID-19. This clonotype originated in a human donor who had recovered from COVID-19. CDR3 DNA sequence: TGTGCCAGCAGTTACCCGGGGGGTGAGCAGTTCTTC. Its translation: CASSYPGGEQFF.